Each of the 2 T cell receptor beta chains below was sequenced from the same sample in a study of T cells in Graves' hyperthyroidism and ophthalmopathy. The CDR3 regions of TCR beta were amplified from RNA transcripts. Initially, a first-round RT-PCR of the TCR CDR3 employed the HTBI primer set. Each CDR3 protein is one row after TCRdb ran MiXCR on the multiplex PCR reads. The table includes 500,000 to 750,000 distinct CDR3 sequences, over 12% detected once. The specimen sequenced was blood. The receptors were sampled from a woman between 18 and 29 years old with Graves' ophthalmopathy.

The chain has TRBV28 and TRBJ2-4, with a possible D match to TRBD1 (5 bases). This CDR3 has 13 residues. Germline values: CDR1 MDHEN, CDR2 SYDVKM. Trimming took off 8 bases at V and 2 bases at J, with 10 bases between the two ends. The CDR3 nucleotides read TGTGCCAGCCTCCAGGGTTCCAAAAACATTCAGTACTTC. It encodes CASLQGSKNIQYF.

This sequence joins TRBV19 and TRBJ2-2; D is perhaps TRBD2 (7 bases). Germline V gene sequence: CDR1 LNHDA, CDR2 SQIVND (reference sequence). The CDR3 covers 17 residues. The V and J ends lost 8 bases and 4 bases respectively, with 23 bases between them. CDR3 sequence reads: CASRHSSGGGGTGELFF. The CDR3 DNA reads as TGTGCCAGTCGCCACTCATCGGGGGGCGGGGGCACCGGGGAGCTGTTTTTT.